A single sample gave rise to the 13 T cell receptor beta chains below, sequenced in a study of T cells expressing NK-cell markers. TCRdb re-called the 5' RACE reads and catalogs CDR3 proteins one per entry, DNA excluded. Its clone listing holds about 260,000 distinct CDR3 sequences. The sequenced sample was blood T cells: a sorted CD56 or NKG2C T cell subset, CD4+ or CD8+ T cells, or bulk PBMC T cells (not recorded which). These receptors all stem from a woman between 18 and 69 years old in good health.

The J gene is TRBJ1-5, the V gene TRBV21-1; lacking DNA, the TRBD1 call made by TCRdb goes unchecked. TRBV21-1 represents a pseudogene. The CDR3 runs to 18 residues. The CDR3 loop is CASSKVGQGAVSNQPQHF.

The chain couples TRBV18 to TRBJ1-6; absent DNA, TCRdb's TRBD1 call cannot be checked. The CDR3 totals 13 residues. Germline CDR1 reads KGHSH; CDR2 reads LQKENI. CDR3 in amino acids: CASSRDKRSPLHF.

The gene calls are TRBV7-2 and TRBJ2-3; TCRdb's assignment of TRBD2 cannot be checked, as there is no DNA. Germline V gene lookup returns CDR1 SGHTA and CDR2 FQGNSA. CDR3 length: 16 residues. The CDR3 loop reads CASSFRSGGGTDTQYF.

V is TRBV7-8 and J is TRBJ2-1; the D call from TCRdb, TRBD2, cannot be confirmed without DNA. The CDR3 loop spans 16 amino acids. Germline V CDR1 and CDR2: SGHVS, FQNEAQ. The CDR3 region is CASSLVGLAQYNEQFF. The variable domain in full, completed from reference TRBV7-8 and TRBJ2-1, reads GAGVSQSPRYKVAKRGQDVALRCDPISGHVSLFWYQQALGQGPEFLTYFQNEAQLDKSGLPSDRFFAERPEGSVSTLKIQRTQQEDSAVYLCASSLVGLAQYNEQFFGPGTRLTVL.

The CDR3 here is CASSLEDTAGRTQYF. The J gene is TRBJ2-5, the V gene TRBV12-3 or TRBV12-4; TCRdb indicates TRBD1, and absent DNA this call remains unverified. This CDR3 has 15 residues.

V is TRBV6-1 and J is TRBJ2-1; TCRdb outputs TRBD2, but without DNA this stays unchecked. Germline-derived CDR1 and CDR2 are MNHNS and SASEGT. The CDR3 length is 15 residues. The CDR3 region is CASSDKEGIRRRVFF.

The chain joins TRBV6-1 to TRBJ2-3; TCRdb gives TRBD1 as the D gene, but with no DNA this cannot be confirmed. Germline assignment: CDR1 MNHNS and CDR2 SASEGT. The CDR3 runs 15 residues. CDR3 loop: CASSGGQGAVDTQYF.

The V call is TRBV7-6, the J call TRBJ2-2; without DNA, the TCRdb call of TRBD1 cannot be checked. Germline CDR1 is SGHVS and CDR2 is FNYEAQ. The CDR3 is made up of 15 amino acids. CDR3 loop: CASSLEGGSTGELFF.

This chain links TRBV20-1 with TRBJ1-1; the TCRdb D gene call, TRBD1, has no DNA to confirm it. There are 16 residues in the CDR3. CDR1 is DFQATT, CDR2 SNEGSKA, per germline (reference sequence). The CDR3 region is CSARGGRVGMNTEAFF.

The rearrangement links TRBV20-1 to TRBJ1-5. The CDR3 sequence is 15 residues long. Germline values: CDR1 DFQATT, CDR2 SNEGSKA (reference sequence). The chain's CDR3 is CSARGREYSNQPQHF.

The chain carries TRBV18 and TRBJ2-7. Looked up from germline, CDR1 is KGHSH and CDR2 is LQKENI. CDR3 size: 13 residues. The CDR3 protein is CASSPNRKDEQYF.

The V call is TRBV5-1, the J call TRBJ2-3. CDR1 and CDR2 (germline): SGHRS, YFSETQ. The CDR3 has 13 residues. CDR3 residues: CASSAFSSDTQYF.

The chain joins TRBV28 to TRBJ2-3; the D call of TRBD2 rests on TCRdb alone, since no DNA is present to check it. Germline lookup yields CDR1 MDHEN and CDR2 SYDVKM. The CDR3 has 16 residues. CDR3 residues: CASSAQRRERTDTQYF.